These 13 T cell receptor beta chains were all obtained from the same sample, sequenced in a study of T cells in Graves' hyperthyroidism and ophthalmopathy. The investigators amplified TCR beta CDR3 regions from RNA transcripts. Carried out on the TCR CDR3, a first-round RT-PCR used the HTBI primer set. TCRdb reprocessed the multiplex PCR reads with MiXCR, giving one entry per CDR3 protein. Of 600,000 to 650,000 distinct CDR3 sequences detected, less than 25% appear once; the ten largest clones hold over 30%. Material for sequencing was blood. The receptor source for this set is a young man with Graves' ophthalmopathy.

The chain recombines TRBV19 with TRBJ2-3, with no clear D. V was clipped by 1 base and J by 8 bases, with 19 bases between them. Germline values: CDR1 LNHDA, CDR2 SQIVND (reference sequence). The length of the CDR3 is 16 residues. This CDR3 is CASSIAVGQVGVTQYF. The CDR3 nucleotides read TGTGCCAGTAGTATAGCGGTGGGCCAAGTTGGGGTTACGCAGTATTTT.

The rearrangement links TRBV20-1 to TRBJ2-3, with 7 bases aligning to TRBD2. This CDR3 region has 15 residues. Unmatched junction bases numbered 6, after V lost 1 base and J lost 2 bases. CDR1 is DFQATT and CDR2 is SNEGSKA in the germline V gene (reference sequence). CDR3 nucleotides: TGCAGTGCTAGAGGGGCCGGGAGGACCACAGATACGCAGTATTTT. Residues: CSARGAGRTTDTQYF.

The chain links TRBV20-1 to TRBJ1-5, with TRBD1 matching over 7 bases. The CDR3 sequence is 15 residues long. Germline values: CDR1 DFQATT, CDR2 SNEGSKA (reference sequence). The V gene end was trimmed by 3 bases and the J gene end by 4 bases; junction bases not matched to a gene: 9. CDR3 sequence: CSARRTGHINQPQHF. Here the CDR3 DNA reads TGCAGTGCTAGGAGGACAGGCCACATAAATCAGCCCCAGCATTTT.

J is TRBJ2-2 and V is TRBV7-9, with 10 bases fitting TRBD2. The V gene end was trimmed by 5 bases and the J gene end by 3 bases; junction bases not matched to a gene: 12. The germline gives CDR1 SEHNR, CDR2 FQNEAQ (reference sequence). The CDR3 loop spans 18 amino acids. This chain's CDR3 is CASSTHRGTSEDTGELFF. The CDR3 DNA reads as TGTGCCAGCAGCACCCACCGTGGGACTAGCGAAGACACCGGGGAGCTGTTTTTT.

The chain recombines TRBV29-1 with TRBJ2-1; no firm D call. CDR1 is SQVTM and CDR2 is ANQGSEA in the germline V gene. The CDR3 runs 13 residues. V was clipped by 4 bases and J by 3 bases, with 10 bases between them. The CDR3 spells CSVVEEVYNEQFF. The CDR3 region has the DNA TGCAGCGTTGTTGAAGAGGTCTACAATGAGCAGTTCTTC.

This clonotype was recorded a few times. The V gene is TRBV5-6, the J gene TRBJ1-2, with D possibly being TRBD1 (6 bases). Trimming took 6 bases from V and 4 from J, leaving 10 bases between them. The CDR3 runs to 12 residues. Germline assignment: CDR1 SGHDT and CDR2 YYEEEE. CDR3 DNA sequence: TGTGCCAGCACTTCGACAGGCTATGGCTACACCTTC. The encoded protein is CASTSTGYGYTF.

About this clonotype itself: A much larger clone lies a single base off, so this may be a read error. This chain joins TRBV2 and TRBJ2-3, with D tentatively TRBD2 (6 bases). With 11 bases removed from V and 1 base from J, the gap between germline ends came to 19 bases. This CDR3 has 15 residues. The germline V gene encodes CDR1 SNHLY and CDR2 FYNNEI. The CDR3 sequence: CAVRTWRDGTDTQYF. In DNA form, the CDR3 reads TGTGCCGTACGAACGTGGCGGGACGGCACAGATACGCAGTATTTT.

This clonotype was counted at least ten times. The V and J genes are TRBV15 and TRBJ2-7, with 9 positions matching TRBD2. The trim removed 2 bases at V and 7 bases at J, leaving 3 bases unmatched. This CDR3 comprises 13 residues. Germline CDR1 and CDR2: LNHNV and YYDKDF (reference sequence). Written as DNA, the CDR3 is TGTGCCACCAGCAGAATAGCGGGAGAGGAGCAGTACTTC. Translation gives CATSRIAGEEQYF.

This rearrangement joins TRBV19 to TRBJ2-1, with TRBD2 identical over 8 bases. The CDR3 length is 15 residues. The V gene end was trimmed by 4 bases and the J gene end by 4 bases; junction bases not matched to a gene: 6. Germline V gives CDR1 LNHDA, CDR2 SQIVND (reference sequence). CDR3 nucleotides: TGTGCCAGTAGTAACCCTAGCGGGCCTTACAATGAGCAGTTCTTC. It translates to CASSNPSGPYNEQFF.

The table lists this clonotype with a few counts. The chain joins TRBV18 to TRBJ2-1, with TRBD2 as a possible D gene (6 bases). The germline CDR1 and CDR2 sequences are KGHSH and LQKENI. V gave up 2 bases and J gave up 8 bases, with 16 bases separating them. This CDR3 comprises 15 residues. For the CDR3, the DNA is TGTGCCAGCTCACCAATCCAGCTCGGGGGAGATGAGCAGTTCTTC. Protein sequence: CASSPIQLGGDEQFF.

At least ten counts were recorded for this clonotype. The chain employs TRBV10-3 and TRBJ2-7; D is possibly TRBD2 (6 bases). The CDR3 runs 12 residues. The V end was cut by 9 bases, the J end by 3 bases, with 12 bases between. Germline V gene data show CDR1 as ENHRY and CDR2 as SYGVKD. The CDR3 coding sequence is TGTGCCATAGGGCGGGGCAGCTACGAGCAGTACTTC. Its protein product is CAIGRGSYEQYF.

This clonotype occurred many times. The CDR3 region is CASSGNPRGEAFF. CDR3 in DNA: TGTGCCAGCAGCGGGAACCCGCGGGGTGAAGCTTTCTTT. The chain couples TRBV9 to TRBJ1-1, with no clear D. The CDR3 spans 13 residues. V was pared by 3 bases and J by 7 bases, with 13 bases between. CDR1 is SGDLS and CDR2 is YYNGEE in the germline V gene.

This clonotype was detected ten times or more. The chain uses TRBV20-1 and TRBJ2-1; 13 bases fit TRBD2. The CDR3 covers 19 residues. The germline gives CDR1 DFQATT, CDR2 SNEGSKA (reference sequence). The J segment lost 0 bases and the V segment lost 2 bases, leaving 10 bases of the junction unmatched. CDR3 DNA: TGCAGTGCTAGACGGACTAGCGGGAGTCTTTCGAGCTCCTACAATGAGCAGTTCTTC. Residues: CSARRTSGSLSSSYNEQFF.